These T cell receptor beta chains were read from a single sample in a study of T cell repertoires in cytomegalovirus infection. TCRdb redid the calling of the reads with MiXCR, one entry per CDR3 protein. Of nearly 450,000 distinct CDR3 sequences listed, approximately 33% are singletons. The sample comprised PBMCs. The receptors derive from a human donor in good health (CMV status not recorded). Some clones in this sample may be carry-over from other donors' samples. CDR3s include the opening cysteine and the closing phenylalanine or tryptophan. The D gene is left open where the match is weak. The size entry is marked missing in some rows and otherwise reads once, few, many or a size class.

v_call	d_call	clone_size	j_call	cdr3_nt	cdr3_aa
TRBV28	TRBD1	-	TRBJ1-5	TGTGCCAGCAGTACGGGACAGACTTATCAGCCCCAGCATTTT	CASSTGQTYQPQHF
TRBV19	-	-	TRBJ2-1	TGTGCCAGTAGTATAGAACTCGGGTCATACAATGAGCAGTTCTTC	CASSIELGSYNEQFF
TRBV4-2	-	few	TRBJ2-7	TGTGCCAGCAGCCCCCGATCTACGACGTCGAATAGGTCCTACGAGCAGTACTTC	CASSPRSTTSNRSYEQYF
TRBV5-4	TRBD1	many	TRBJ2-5	TGTGCCAGCAGCCCCGGGACAGGGCAAGAGACCCAGTACTTC	CASSPGTGQETQYF
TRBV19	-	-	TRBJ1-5	TGTGCCAGTAGGGTCTGGGATCATCCCCAGCATTTT	CASRVWDHPQHF
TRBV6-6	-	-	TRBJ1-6	TGTGCCAGCAGTGCCTATAATTCACCCCTCCACTTT	CASSAYNSPLHF
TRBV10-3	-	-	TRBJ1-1	TGTGCCATCAGTGAGGGCACTAGGGAATTAAAGGACACTGAAGCTTTCTTT	CAISEGTRELKDTEAFF
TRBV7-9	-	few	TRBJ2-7	TGTGCCAGCAGCTCCGCCTCGCTCTGGGGGGCGCAAGACGAGCAGTACTTC	CASSSASLWGAQDEQYF
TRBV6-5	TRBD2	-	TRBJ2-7	TGTGCCAGCAGAATCCACGGGGGGGGGAACGAGCAGTACTTC	CASRIHGGGNEQYF
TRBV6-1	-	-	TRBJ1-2	TGTGCCAGCAGTGAACAAACGGGGGCAGGCGGCTACACCTTC	CASSEQTGAGGYTF
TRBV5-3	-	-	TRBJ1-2	TGTGCCAGCAGCTTCGTAACATCAAAACTGCGGGGCTACACCTTC	CASSFVTSKLRGYTF
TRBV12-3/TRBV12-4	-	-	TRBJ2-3	TGTGCCAGCACAATTGGAGCTAGAACAACAGATACGCAGTATTTT	CASTIGARTTDTQYF
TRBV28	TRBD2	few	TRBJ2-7	TGTGCCAGCAGTACGACTAGCGGGGCCTCCTACGAGCAGTACTTC	CASSTTSGASYEQYF
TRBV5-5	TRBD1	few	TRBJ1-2	TGTGCCAGCAGCCGAGACCCGGGACAGAACTATGGCTACACCTTC	CASSRDPGQNYGYTF
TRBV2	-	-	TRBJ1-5	TGTGCCAGCAGCCACCAGCAGGGCCCCAATCAGCCCCAGCATTTT	CASSHQQGPNQPQHF
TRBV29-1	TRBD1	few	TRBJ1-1	TGCAGCTCGTACAGGGGGGGTGGGGGTGAAGCTTTCTTT	CSSYRGGGGEAFF
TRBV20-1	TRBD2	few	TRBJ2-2	TGCAGTGCTAGAGCCGTAGCGGGGGGGATAAACACCGGGGAGCTGTTTTTT	CSARAVAGGINTGELFF
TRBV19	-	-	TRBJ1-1	TGTGCCAGTATCCTGGCCCGGGGCACTGAAGCTTTCTTT	CASILARGTEAFF
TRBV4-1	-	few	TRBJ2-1	TGCGCCAGCAGCCAAGAGGACTCACAGCAGTTCTTC	CASSQEDSQQFF
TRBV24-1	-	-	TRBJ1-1	TGTGCCACCAGTCGGGAAAAGAACACTGAAGCTTTCTTT	CATSREKNTEAFF
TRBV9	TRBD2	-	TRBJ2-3	TGTGCCAGCAGCGTAGCCGGGGGGGCCGGAGATACGCAGTATTTT	CASSVAGGAGDTQYF
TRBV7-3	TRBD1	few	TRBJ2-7	TGTGCCAGCAGCTTAAGGACAGGGTACGAGCAGTACTTC	CASSLRTGYEQYF
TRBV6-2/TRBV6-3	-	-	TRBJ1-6	TGTGCCAGCAGTGCCAGGACGGCTAATTCACCCCTCCACTTT	CASSARTANSPLHF
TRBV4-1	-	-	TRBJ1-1	TGCGCCAGCAGCCAAGATCCCTCAATCTGGACAGCGAACACTGAAGCTTTCTTT	CASSQDPSIWTANTEAFF
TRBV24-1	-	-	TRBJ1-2	TGTGCCACCAGTGACCCTGTGGGGGGTCCCTATGGCTACACCTTC	CATSDPVGGPYGYTF
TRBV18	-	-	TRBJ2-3	TGTGCCAGCTCACCAAAGCTTAGCACAGATACGCAGTATTTT	CASSPKLSTDTQYF
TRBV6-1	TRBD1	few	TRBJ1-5	TGTGCCAGCAGTGGGGGACAGGGCTATCAGCCCCAGCATTTT	CASSGGQGYQPQHF
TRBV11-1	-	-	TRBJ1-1	TGTGCCAGCAGCGCCACGGGCACTGAATATTTCTTT	CASSATGTEYFF
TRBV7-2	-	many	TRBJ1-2	TGTGCCAGCACCAGAGGGGGGGGGCCTAGGGCTAACTATGGCTACACCTTC	CASTRGGGPRANYGYTF
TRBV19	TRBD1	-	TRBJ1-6	TGTGCCAGTAGTAGGGACCGGACAGGGCTTGATTCACCCCTCCACTTT	CASSRDRTGLDSPLHF
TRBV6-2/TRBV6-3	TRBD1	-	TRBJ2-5	TGTGCCAGCAGCCCCTCCCCCAGGACAGGGGGTGAGACCCAGTACTTC	CASSPSPRTGGETQYF
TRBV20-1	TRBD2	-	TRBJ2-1	TGCAGTGCTAATAGCGGGGGGGCATCCTACAATGAGCAGTTCTTC	CSANSGGASYNEQFF
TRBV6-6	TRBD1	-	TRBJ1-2	TGTGCCAGCAGTACAGGGGGCAGGGGTGGCTACACCTTC	CASSTGGRGGYTF
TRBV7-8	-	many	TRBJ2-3	TGTGCCAGCAGCTTAGAGTTAGGCCAGGGAAAGCAGTATTTT	CASSLELGQGKQYF
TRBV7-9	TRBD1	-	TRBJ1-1	TGTGCCAGCAGCTCAACGACAGGGCCCAACGCTGAAGCTTTCTTT	CASSSTTGPNAEAFF
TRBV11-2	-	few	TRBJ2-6	TGTGCCAGCAGCATAGACAGACCCGTAGGGAGGGCCAACGTCCTGACTTTC	CASSIDRPVGRANVLTF
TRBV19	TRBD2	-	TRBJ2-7	TGTGCCAGTAGTCCTAGCGGGGGGGCCGGTTACGAGCAGTACTTC	CASSPSGGAGYEQYF
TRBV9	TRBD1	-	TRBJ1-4	TGTGCCAGCAGTCGACAGGGGACCGATGAAAAACTGTTTTTT	CASSRQGTDEKLFF
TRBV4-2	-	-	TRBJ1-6	TGTGCCAGCAGCCAAGAGGGTCCTAAGGCAGGTTCCTCACCCCTCCACTTT	CASSQEGPKAGSSPLHF
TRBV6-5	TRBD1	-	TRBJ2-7	TGTGCCAGCAGCCAAAATCGGGACAGGAGGTACGAGCAGTACTTC	CASSQNRDRRYEQYF
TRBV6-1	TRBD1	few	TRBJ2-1	TGTGCCAGCAGAACCGACAGGGGGCTTGGCAATGAGCAGTTCTTC	CASRTDRGLGNEQFF
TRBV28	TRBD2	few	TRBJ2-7	TGTGCCAGCAGTTTTGGAGCGGGGTACTACGAGCAGTACTTC	CASSFGAGYYEQYF
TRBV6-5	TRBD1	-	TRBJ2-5	TGTGCCAGCAGACCAGGACAGGGGGCACAGACCCAGTACTTC	CASRPGQGAQTQYF
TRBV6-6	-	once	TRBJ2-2	TGTGCCAGCAGCAAGGGAGGGACACGTACCGGGGAGCTGTTTTTT	CASSKGGTRTGELFF
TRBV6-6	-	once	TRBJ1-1	TGTGCCAGCACCTCCTTGACAAAATACACTGAAGCTTTCTTT	CASTSLTKYTEAFF
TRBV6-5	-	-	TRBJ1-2	TGTGCCAGCAGTTACGCCCTGACAGGAATTGGCTACACCTTC	CASSYALTGIGYTF
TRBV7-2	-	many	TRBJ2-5	TGTGCCAGCAGCTTAGATCCAGAGGACTACTTACAAGAGACCCAGTACTTC	CASSLDPEDYLQETQYF